This record looks at one T cell receptor beta chain sequence and its context. Original data processing: Reference gene primer amplification yielded estimated nucleated cell counts. Only in-frame clones appear in the TCRdb table, and some are missing; sequencing was by immunoSEQ multiplex PCR. D and trimming were read from the DNA, whereas the V and J calls and clone size are those reported in that table. The table records under 100,000 clones, 80% to 90% of them present only once. The source of the sample is a study of blood T cell repertoires in COVID-19. Study information: Samples representing acute and convalescent COVID-19 were sourced from the United States, Italy and Spain. PBMCs, B-cell-depleted T cells, or T cells provided the cDNA or gDNA that made up the material.

This CDR3 is built from 13 residues. The V gene's germline CDR1 is ENHRY and CDR2 SYGVKD. J gave up 4 bases and V 6 bases, and 5 bases lay outside the gene matches. Sample: peripheral blood. The TCR sequence derives from a man between 45 and 60 years old with acute or convalescent COVID-19. V gene TRBV10-3 combines with J gene TRBJ1-2; 7 bases match TRBD1. CDR3 bases: TGTGCCATCAGCGGACAGGAGGGCTATGGCTACACCTTC. Encoded protein: CAISGQEGYGYTF.